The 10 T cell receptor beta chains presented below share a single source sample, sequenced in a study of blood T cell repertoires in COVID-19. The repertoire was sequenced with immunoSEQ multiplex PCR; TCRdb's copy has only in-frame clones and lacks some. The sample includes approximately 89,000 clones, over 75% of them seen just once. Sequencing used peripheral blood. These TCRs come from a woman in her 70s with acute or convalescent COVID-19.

As DNA, the CDR3 is TGTGCCAGCAGTTCAAGGCAGGGCGGCGAGCAGTACGTC. Translated: CASSSRQGGEQYV. The chain couples TRBV6-2 or TRBV6-3 to TRBJ2-7; maybe TRBD1 (5 bases). CDR1 is MNHEY and CDR2 is SVGEGT in the germline V gene. This CDR3 region has 13 residues. Between the trimmed V and J ends, which lost 4 bases and 6 bases, there was a span of 13 bases.

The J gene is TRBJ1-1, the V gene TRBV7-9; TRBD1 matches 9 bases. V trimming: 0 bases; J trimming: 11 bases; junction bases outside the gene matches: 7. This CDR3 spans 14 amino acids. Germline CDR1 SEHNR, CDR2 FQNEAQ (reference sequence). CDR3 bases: TGTGCCAGCAGCTTAGCGGGACAGGGTATAGGTGCTTTCTTT. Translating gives CASSLAGQGIGAFF.

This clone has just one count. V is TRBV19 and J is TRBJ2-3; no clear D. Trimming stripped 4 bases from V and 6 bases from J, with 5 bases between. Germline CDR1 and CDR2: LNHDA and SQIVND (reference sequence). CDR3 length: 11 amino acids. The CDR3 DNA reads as TGTGCCAGTAGTAACGCGGATACGCAGTATTTT. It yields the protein CASSNADTQYF.

CDR3 protein: CASSQEHPMRGVADTQYF. CDR3 sequence (DNA): TGTGCCAGCAGCCAAGAGCACCCCATGCGGGGAGTGGCAGATACGCAGTATTTT. The rearrangement uses TRBV3-1 (or the pseudogene TRBV3-2) and TRBJ2-3; weak D call: TRBD2 (6 bases). Trimming stripped 0 bases from V and 4 bases from J, with 20 bases between. CDR3 length equals 18 residues. Germline V gives CDR1 LGHDT, CDR2 YNNKEL (reference sequence).

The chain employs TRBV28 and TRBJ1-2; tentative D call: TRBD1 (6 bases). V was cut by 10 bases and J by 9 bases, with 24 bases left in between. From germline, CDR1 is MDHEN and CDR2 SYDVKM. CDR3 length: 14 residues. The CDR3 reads CATLLGGPYSSYTF. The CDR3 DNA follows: TGTGCCACCTTACTTGGGGGCCCGTACTCCAGCTACACCTTC.

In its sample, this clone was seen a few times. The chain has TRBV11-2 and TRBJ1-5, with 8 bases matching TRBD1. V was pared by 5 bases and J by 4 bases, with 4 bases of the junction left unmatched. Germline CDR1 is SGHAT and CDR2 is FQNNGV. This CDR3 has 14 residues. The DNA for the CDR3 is TGTGCCAGCAGCACCGACAGGGGTAATCAGCCCCAGCATTTT. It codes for CASSTDRGNQPQHF. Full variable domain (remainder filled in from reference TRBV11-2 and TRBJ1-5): EAGVAQSPRYKIIEKRQSVAFWCNPISGHATLYWYQQILGQGPKLLIQFQNNGVVDDSQLPKDRFSAERLKGVDSTLKIQPAKLEDSAVYLCASSTDRGNQPQHFGDGTRLSIL.

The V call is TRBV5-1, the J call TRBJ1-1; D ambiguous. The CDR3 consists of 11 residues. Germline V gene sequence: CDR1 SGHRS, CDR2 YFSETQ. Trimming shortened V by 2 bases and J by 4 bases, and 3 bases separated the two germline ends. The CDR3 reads CASSFGTEAFF. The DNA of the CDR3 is TGCGCCAGCAGCTTCGGCACTGAAGCTTTCTTT.

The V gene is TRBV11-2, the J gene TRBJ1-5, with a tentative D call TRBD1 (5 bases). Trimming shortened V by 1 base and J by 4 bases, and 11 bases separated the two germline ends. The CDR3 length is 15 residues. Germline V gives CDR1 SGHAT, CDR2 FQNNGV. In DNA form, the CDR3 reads TGTGCCAGCAGCTTAGGAAGGGGTGGGAATCAGCCCCAGCATTTT. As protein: CASSLGRGGNQPQHF.

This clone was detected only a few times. The CDR3 DNA sequence: TGTGCCAGCAGCTTAGGGCAAAGCGCTTACAATGAGCAGTTCTTC. Encoded protein: CASSLGQSAYNEQFF. This chain links TRBV7-9 with TRBJ2-1; D call uncertain. The ends were cut back, 1 base at V and 4 bases at J, with 11 bases in the middle. The germline CDR1 and CDR2 sequences are SEHNR and FQNEAQ (reference sequence). This CDR3 region has 15 residues. Full variable domain (rest looked up from reference TRBV7-9 and TRBJ2-1): DTGVSQNPRHKITKRGQNVTFRCDPISEHNRLYWYRQTLGQGPEFLTYFQNEAQLEKSRLLSDRFSAERPKGSFSTLEIQRTEQGDSAMYLCASSLGQSAYNEQFFGPGTRLTVL.

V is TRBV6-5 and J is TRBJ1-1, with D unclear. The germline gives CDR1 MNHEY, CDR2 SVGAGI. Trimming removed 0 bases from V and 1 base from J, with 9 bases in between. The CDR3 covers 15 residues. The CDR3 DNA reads TGTGCCAGCAGTTACTCTTCCGGTTGGAACACTGAAGCTTTCTTT. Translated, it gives CASSYSSGWNTEAFF.